The next 7 T cell receptor beta chains were all read from a single sample in a study of T cell repertoires in cytomegalovirus infection. TCRdb fed the reads into MiXCR, producing one record per CDR3 protein. The table shows some 440,000 distinct CDR3 sequences, with roughly 31% occurring only once. The sample comprised PBMCs. The receptors originated from a human donor in good health (CMV status not recorded). Some clones in this sample may be carry-over from other donors' samples.

This clonotype was found many times. This chain uses TRBV11-2 with TRBJ2-5; tentatively, D is TRBD1 (6 bases). Between the trimmed V and J ends, which lost 8 bases and 6 bases, there was a span of 22 bases. This CDR3 comprises 15 residues. Germline V gives CDR1 SGHAT, CDR2 FQNNGV. The CDR3 loop reads CASAPGVFQGKTQYF. The DNA of the CDR3 is TGTGCCAGCGCCCCAGGTGTATTCCAGGGGAAGACCCAGTACTTC.

A few counts support this clonotype. The rearrangement links TRBV7-9 to TRBJ2-1, with TRBD2 matching over 9 bases. Germline V gene data show CDR1 as SEHNR and CDR2 as FQNEAQ (reference sequence). The trim removed 3 bases at V and 7 bases at J, leaving 7 bases unmatched. The CDR3 is 15 residues long. In nucleotides, the CDR3 is TGTGCCAGCAGCTTTGTGGCTAGCGGGGTGAATGAGCAGTTCTTC. Its translation is CASSFVASGVNEQFF.

This clonotype came up a few times. The rearrangement uses TRBV2 and TRBJ2-7; D call uncertain. Trimming stripped 0 bases from V and 3 bases from J, with 9 bases between. Germline CDR1 and CDR2: SNHLY and FYNNEI. CDR3 length equals 14 residues. The CDR3 protein is CASSEALSHYEQYF. CDR3 nucleotides: TGTGCCAGCAGTGAAGCGCTGTCACACTACGAGCAGTACTTC.

V is TRBV6-2 or TRBV6-3 and J is TRBJ1-2; 7 positions match TRBD1. The CDR3 spans 17 residues. Germline V CDR1 and CDR2: MNHEY, SVGEGT. V trimming: 7 bases; J trimming: 3 bases; junction bases outside the gene matches: 17. CDR3 sequence: CASTDDRESGAYYGYTF. Written as DNA, the CDR3 is TGTGCCAGCACCGACGACAGGGAAAGTGGGGCCTACTATGGCTACACCTTC.

The chain uses TRBV19 and TRBJ1-5; D gene uncertain. The V end was cut by 5 bases, the J end by 3 bases, with 20 bases between. The length of the CDR3 is 17 residues. Germline CDR1 and CDR2: LNHDA and SQIVND (reference sequence). For the CDR3, the DNA is TGTGCCAGTAGTGCTAGAAAGAAATTAGCAGACAATCAGCCCCAGCATTTT. Its protein is CASSARKKLADNQPQHF.

The chain combines TRBV7-8 with TRBJ1-1; possible D gene TRBD1, 5 bases. The CDR3 has 14 amino acids. Germline-derived CDR1 and CDR2 are SGHVS and FQNEAQ. Trimming removed 4 bases at V and 0 bases at J, with 9 bases between. CDR3 region: CASSWGMLNTEAFF. The DNA for the CDR3 is TGTGCCAGCAGCTGGGGGATGTTGAACACTGAAGCTTTCTTT.

This clonotype was detected ten times or more. The V gene is TRBV7-2, the J gene TRBJ2-7; unclear D gene. This CDR3 comprises 12 residues. With 1 base removed from V and 5 bases from J, the gap between germline ends came to 6 bases. The germline V gene has CDR1 SGHTA and CDR2 FQGNSA. The CDR3 protein is CASSLVFDEQYF. In DNA form, the CDR3 reads TGTGCCAGCAGCTTAGTTTTCGACGAGCAGTACTTC.